This T cell receptor beta chain appears in the sequencing data of a study of cytomegalovirus exposure and HLA in healthy donors. V was clipped by 2 bases and J by 3 bases, with 14 bases between them. From germline, CDR1 is SNHLY and CDR2 FYNNEI. The CDR3 has 16 amino acids. This PCR relied on a set of 60 Vbeta primers and 13 Jbeta primers. The data were produced by immunoSEQ multiplex PCR, yet TCRdb's version contains in-frame clones alone and is incomplete. Among 75,000 to 95,000 clones listed, around 77% were seen once. This clonotype originated in a man aged 45-65 years in good health and CMV-seronegative. V gene TRBV2 combines with J gene TRBJ2-1, with D maybe TRBD1 (6 bases). The sequencing sample was made of PBMCs. The CDR3 loop is CASSENLGAGYNEQFF. The CDR3 DNA reads as TGTGCCAGCAGTGAAAATCTGGGGGCTGGCTACAATGAGCAGTTCTTC.